This entry is about one TCR beta chain. Primers: 60 Vbeta forward and 13 Jbeta reverse. Repertoires were generated with immunoSEQ multiplex PCR, while TCRdb's copy carries only in-frame clones and drops some. The repertoire holds 100,000 to 120,000 clones, with approximately 83% as singletons. This sample is drawn from a study of cytomegalovirus exposure and HLA in healthy donors. Study-wide context: Assignment to the Caucasian-associated ancestry cluster applied to approximately 80% of the approximately 380 genotyped donors.

Sequences were obtained from PBMCs. The clonotype comes from a man between 18 and 29 years old in good health and CMV-seronegative.

CDR3 sequence reads: CASSVQGGYEQYF. The CDR3 nucleotides are TGTGCCAGCAGTGTACAGGGTGGCTACGAGCAGTACTTC. The V gene is TRBV6-6, the J gene TRBJ2-7, with a possible D match to TRBD1 (6 bases). Trimming took 5 bases from V and 3 from J, leaving 11 bases between them. Per the germline V gene, CDR1 is MNHNY and CDR2 is SVGAGI (reference sequence). CDR3 length: 13 amino acids.